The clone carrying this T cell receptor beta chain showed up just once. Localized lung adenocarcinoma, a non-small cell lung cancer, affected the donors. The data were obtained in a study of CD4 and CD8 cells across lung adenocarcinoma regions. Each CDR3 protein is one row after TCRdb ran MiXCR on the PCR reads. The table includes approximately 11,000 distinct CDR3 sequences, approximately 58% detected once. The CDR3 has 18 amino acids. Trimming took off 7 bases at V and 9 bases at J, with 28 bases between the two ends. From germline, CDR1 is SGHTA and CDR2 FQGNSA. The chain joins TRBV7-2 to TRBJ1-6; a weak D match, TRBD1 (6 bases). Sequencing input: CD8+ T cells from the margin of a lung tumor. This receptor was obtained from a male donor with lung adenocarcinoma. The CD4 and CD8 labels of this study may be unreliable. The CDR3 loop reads CASTSARGRLGAGSPLHF. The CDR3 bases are TGTGCCAGCACTTCAGCCCGGGGGCGCTTGGGGGCGGGTTCACCCCTCCACTTT.